What follows are 16 T cell receptor beta chains derived from one specimen sequenced in a study of vaccination effects on CD4 cells after COVID-19. ViraFEST used viral peptide pools to expand antigen-specific CD4+ T cells before sequencing. Subsequent to a culture period of about ten days, CD4+ T cells were isolated. Of the BNT162b2 and mRNA-1273 vaccines, participants received two doses of one or the other. The table came from immunoSEQ multiplex PCR; TCRdb's copy has only in-frame clones and leaves some out. The sample carries roughly 70,000 clones, 76% recorded once. The antigens these receptors bind are not known. This sample comprised CD4+ T cells from PBMCs cultured with HCoV-OC43 spike peptides, obtained after COVID-19 vaccination. Subset in this sample: HCoV-OC43 spike overlapping peptide pool stimulation. Source of these receptors: a human donor who received a COVID-19 vaccine.

V usage is TRBV5-1 and J usage is TRBJ2-7; 8 bases map to TRBD2. This CDR3 has 15 residues. CDR1 is SGHRS and CDR2 is YFSETQ in the germline V gene. V lost 0 bases, J lost 5 bases, and 7 bases stayed unmatched. DNA of the CDR3: TGCGCCAGCAGCTTGGTTTTAGCGGGGCCCCACGAGCAGTACGTC. Residues: CASSLVLAGPHEQYV.

About this clone itself: At one boundary the junction diverges from the germline segment, which might be a read error. CDR3 amino acids: CASSPREGETQYF. The CDR3 DNA is TGTGCCAGCTCCCCACGCGAGGGGGAGACCCAGTACTTC. V usage is TRBV18 and J usage is TRBJ2-5; the D call may be TRBD1 or TRBD2 (5 bases each). In germline, CDR1 is KGHSH, CDR2 LQKENI. The length of the CDR3 is 13 residues.

The chain couples TRBV5-5 to TRBJ1-2, with 10 positions matching TRBD1. The junction had 4 bases not matched to a gene; V was cut back by 1 base and J by 4 bases. Per the germline V gene, CDR1 is SGHKS and CDR2 is YYEKEE (reference sequence). The CDR3 spans 15 residues. The CDR3 region has the DNA TGTGCCAGCAGCTTGTTGGGACAGGGGCTCTATGGCTACACCTTC. Protein: CASSLLGQGLYGYTF.

The J gene is TRBJ1-5, the V gene TRBV28, with 7 bases aligning to TRBD1. The CDR3 covers 15 residues. The germline CDR1 and CDR2 sequences are MDHEN and SYDVKM. After removal of 6 bases from V and 0 bases from J, the junction contained 5 bases not matched to a gene. DNA for the CDR3: TGTGCCAGCAGGGGGACAGCTTATAGCAATCAGCCCCAGCATTTT. Protein sequence: CASRGTAYSNQPQHF.

The rearrangement joins TRBV4-1 to TRBJ1-1; D might be TRBD1 (5 bases). There are 14 residues in the CDR3. V dropped 8 bases and J dropped 4 bases, with 17 bases sitting between them. CDR1 MGHRA and CDR2 YSYEKL come from the germline V gene. The CDR3 spells CASGRGVTGTEAFF. For the CDR3, the DNA is TGCGCCAGCGGGCGGGGGGTAACGGGCACTGAAGCTTTCTTT.

The V call is TRBV6-2 or TRBV6-3, the J call TRBJ1-1, with D perhaps matching TRBD1 (6 bases). Germline values: CDR1 MNHEY, CDR2 SVGEGT. V lost 0 bases, J lost 4 bases, and 15 bases lay in between. CDR3 length: 16 amino acids. CDR3 loop: CASSYSGRGGVTEAFF. The DNA of the CDR3 is TGTGCCAGCAGTTACTCGGGCAGGGGAGGTGTCACTGAAGCTTTCTTT.

The rearrangement joins TRBV5-1 to TRBJ2-5; 10 nucleotides agree with TRBD1. The CDR3 consists of 16 residues. V lost 1 base to trimming and J lost 0 bases; unmatched junction nucleotides: 3. The germline V gene has CDR1 SGHRS and CDR2 YFSETQ. The CDR3 bases are TGCGCCAGCAGCTTGACCGGACAGGGGGACCAAGAGACCCAGTACTTC. Translated, it gives CASSLTGQGDQETQYF.

This clone was seen only once. V usage is TRBV7-9 and J usage is TRBJ2-3; TRBD1 agrees at 7 bases. There are 16 residues in the CDR3. V was pared by 0 bases and J by 3 bases, with 6 bases of the junction left unmatched. The germline V gene has CDR1 SEHNR and CDR2 FQNEAQ (reference sequence). The DNA of the CDR3 is TGTGCCAGCAGCTTAGCGCTAGACAGGGCTACAGATACGCAGTATTTT. It encodes CASSLALDRATDTQYF.

CDR3 amino acids: CASNQGSGANVLTF. CDR3 bases: TGTGCCAGCAACCAGGGTTCTGGGGCCAACGTCCTGACTTTC. The rearrangement uses TRBV19 and TRBJ2-6, with D possibly being TRBD1 (5 bases). Trimming removed 9 bases from V and 1 base from J, with 10 bases in between. The CDR3 sequence is 14 residues long. Germline assignment: CDR1 LNHDA and CDR2 SQIVND (reference sequence).

The chain has TRBV18 and TRBJ1-4; D is ambiguous. Germline V gene sequence: CDR1 KGHSH, CDR2 LQKENI. There are 14 residues in the CDR3. The V gene lost 4 bases and the J gene lost 0 bases, with 6 bases spanning the gap. CDR3 DNA sequence: TGTGCCAGCTCACGGTTGACAACTAATGAAAAACTGTTTTTT. Translating it yields CASSRLTTNEKLFF.

A few counts support this clone. The chain is built from TRBV6-5 and TRBJ1-2; unclear D gene. Trimming shortened V by 0 bases and J by 0 bases, and 5 bases separated the two germline ends. CDR1 and CDR2 (germline): MNHEY, SVGAGI. This CDR3 has 14 residues. The CDR3 DNA follows: TGTGCCAGCAGTTACTCGACTTCTAACTATGGCTACACCTTC. This translates into CASSYSTSNYGYTF.

The chain joins TRBV5-1 to TRBJ2-5, with a possible D match to TRBD2 (6 bases). Germline V lookup: CDR1 SGHRS, CDR2 YFSETQ. The CDR3 covers 14 residues. V lost 1 base to trimming and J lost 7 bases, with 14 bases between them. The CDR3 sequence is CASSLWERVGTQYF. The CDR3, as DNA: TGCGCCAGCAGCTTGTGGGAGCGGGTCGGGACCCAGTACTTC.

This clone occurred a few times. The chain links TRBV19 to TRBJ1-5, with D possibly matching TRBD1 (6 bases). Germline-derived CDR1 and CDR2 are LNHDA and SQIVND (reference sequence). The CDR3 is made up of 15 amino acids. V was clipped by 9 bases and J by 0 bases, with 15 bases between them. CDR3 protein: CASQLRGDSNQPQHF. DNA of the CDR3: TGTGCCAGCCAACTTAGGGGGGATAGCAATCAGCCCCAGCATTTT.

The V and J genes are TRBV23-1 and TRBJ1-5, with D uncertain. TRBV23-1 is classed as an ORF, of uncertain function. The CDR3 consists of 15 residues. The V and J ends lost 5 bases and 0 bases respectively, with 11 bases between them. DNA for the CDR3: TGCGCCAGCAGTATTTACGATTATAGCAATCAGCCCCAGCATTTT. Its translation is CASSIYDYSNQPQHF.

J is TRBJ2-2 and V is TRBV5-4, with 11 positions matching TRBD2. Per the germline V gene, CDR1 is SGHNT and CDR2 is YYREEE (reference sequence). This CDR3 is 15 amino acids long. The V and J ends lost 3 bases and 6 bases, in that order; junction bases with no gene match: 4. The DNA of the CDR3 is TGTGCCAGCAGCTCCATTAGCGGGGGGGCCGGGGAGCTGTTTTTT. It is translated as CASSSISGGAGELFF.

In its sample, this clone was seen a few times. The chain is built from TRBV2 and TRBJ2-1, with a possible D match to TRBD2 (6 bases). Trimming removed 3 bases from V and 15 bases from J, with 12 bases in between. This CDR3 region has 11 residues. Germline CDR1 reads SNHLY; CDR2 reads FYNNEI. The CDR3 DNA sequence: TGTGCCAGCAGTGACGCGGGGCGGGGGTTCTTC. Protein sequence: CASSDAGRGFF.